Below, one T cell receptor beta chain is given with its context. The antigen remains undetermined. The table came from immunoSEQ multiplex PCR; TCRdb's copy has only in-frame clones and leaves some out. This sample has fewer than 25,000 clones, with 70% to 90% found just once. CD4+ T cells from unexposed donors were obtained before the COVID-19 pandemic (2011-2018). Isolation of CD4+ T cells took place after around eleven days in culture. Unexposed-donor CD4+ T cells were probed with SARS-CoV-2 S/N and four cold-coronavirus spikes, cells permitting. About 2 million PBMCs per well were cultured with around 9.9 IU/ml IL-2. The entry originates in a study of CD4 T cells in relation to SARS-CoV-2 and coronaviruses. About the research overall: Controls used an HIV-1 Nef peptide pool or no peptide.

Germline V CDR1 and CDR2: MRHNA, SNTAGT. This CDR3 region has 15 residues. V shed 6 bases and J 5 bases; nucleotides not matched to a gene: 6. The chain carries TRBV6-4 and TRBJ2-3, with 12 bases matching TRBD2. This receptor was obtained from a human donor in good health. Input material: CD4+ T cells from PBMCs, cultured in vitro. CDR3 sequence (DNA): TGTGCCAGCAGACGACTAGCGGGAGTGATAGATACGCAGTATTTT. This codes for CASRRLAGVIDTQYF.